This T cell receptor (beta chain) was sequenced for a study of tumor-infiltrating lymphocytes in primary liver carcinoma. Study information: Spanning 30 to 69 years of age, the patients were men and women. The study's findings and limits: All five tumor regions shared only about 7.5-24% of top clones.

Of note for this clonotype: Antigen unknown.

Making TCR beta cDNA involved approximately 530 ng total RNA and a constant-region primer. A slightly modified ARM-PCR protocol with three nested multiplex PCR rounds produced these TCR beta libraries. MiXCR, applied by TCRdb to the multiplex PCR reads, yields one record per CDR3 protein. The table lists approximately 54,000 distinct CDR3 sequences, over 65% of them singletons. Both RNA and DNA were isolated together from approximately 20-30 mg of bulk tissue that had not been sorted. Separate regions, five per tumor, were sampled. Each of the tumor samples contained in excess of 85% viable tumor cells. This TCR was sampled from a man between 40 and 49 years old with primary liver carcinoma and hepatitis B virus infection. Sequenced input: liver tumor tissue from sampling region 2. The subset denotes: tumor region T2, inferior pole.

The CDR3 sequence is CASSKEAPYEQYF. The CDR3 coding sequence is TGTGCCAGCTCCAAGGAGGCGCCCTACGAGCAGTACTTC. The rearrangement joins TRBV11-2 to TRBJ2-7; D might be TRBD2 (5 bases). V was cut by 8 bases and J by 2 bases, with 13 bases left in between. Germline CDR1 SGHAT, CDR2 FQNNGV. CDR3 size: 13 residues.